This TCR beta chain derives from a study of T cells after yellow fever vaccination. This CDR3 is 14 amino acids long. Germline assignment: CDR1 DFQATT and CDR2 SNEGSKA (reference sequence). V was cut by 5 bases and J by 3 bases, with 17 bases left in between. Making TCR cDNA involved 5'RACE template switching, which added UMIs and a universal primer site. TCRdb redid the calling of the 5' RACE reads with MiXCR, one entry per CDR3 protein. The data show about 120,000 distinct CDR3 sequences, with more than 7.5% seen just once and 25% held by the top ten. There are many counts of this clonotype. The antigen is unknown. Study-level findings and limits: Overlap between CD4 and CD8 compartments was detected for a small share of clonotypes. The booster saw the reappearance of most primary-vaccination clones (approximately 97% CD4, less than 90% CD8). In FACS-sorted repertoires, abundant clonotypes from the bulk population could appear as contaminants.

The gene calls are TRBV20-1 and TRBJ2-7, with a tentative D call TRBD1 (5 bases). The clonotype originates from a man in his thirties or forties who received the YFV17D yellow fever vaccine. Sample: CD8+ T cells sorted from PBMCs, taken 45 days after the yellow fever booster vaccination. This CDR3 reads CSALWIVGDYEQYF. The CDR3 DNA reads as TGCAGTGCTCTCTGGATTGTAGGGGACTACGAGCAGTACTTC.